Following are 14 T cell receptor beta chains from one sample sequenced in a study of human T cells and chemical hapten exposure. Time point given: patch test 1, 2 weeks after DPC sensitization. The treatment here: therapeutic diphenylcyclopropenone sensitization with weekly scalp DPC. TCRdb fed the RACE reads into MiXCR, producing one record per CDR3 protein. The sample holds over 11,000 distinct CDR3 sequences; over 15% are singletons and the top ten take roughly 7.2%. Sequencing was performed on whole blood, taken in connection with sensitization to the hapten diphenylcyclopropenone (DPC). Receptors originate from a woman between 25 and 40 years old with alopecia areata. Some clones in this sample may be carry-over from other donors' samples.

In its sample, this clonotype ranks as medium-sized. J is TRBJ1-1 and V is TRBV5-5; no firm D call. Germline CDR1 is SGHKS and CDR2 is YYEKEE (reference sequence). The CDR3 loop spans 13 amino acids. The V gene lost 0 bases and the J gene lost 7 bases, with 10 bases spanning the gap. The CDR3 DNA reads as TGTGCCAGCAGCTTGGAAGGGTTGGGTGAAGCTTTCTTT. This encodes CASSLEGLGEAFF.

V and J are TRBV7-9 and TRBJ2-7, with D tentatively TRBD2 (6 bases). The V and J ends lost 1 base and 4 bases respectively, with 8 bases between them. The CDR3 spans 13 residues. From germline, CDR1 is SEHNR and CDR2 FQNEAQ (reference sequence). The CDR3 sequence is CASSLDGGYEQYF. In DNA form, the CDR3 reads TGTGCCAGCAGCTTAGACGGGGGTTACGAGCAGTACTTC.

By sample fraction, this clonotype is medium-sized. The V call is TRBV6-2 or TRBV6-3, the J call TRBJ2-3; 8 bases fit TRBD1. After removal of 2 bases from V and 3 bases from J, the junction contained 7 bases not matched to a gene. Per the germline V gene, CDR1 is MNHEY and CDR2 is SVGEGT. The CDR3 is 16 amino acids. CDR3 nucleotides: TGTGCCAGCAGTTACCAGGGGGCCGCTGTTACAGATACGCAGTATTTT. This codes for CASSYQGAAVTDTQYF.

This clonotype was seen a handful of times. V is TRBV6-2 or TRBV6-3 and J is TRBJ2-7; 11 bases are a match to TRBD2. The germline CDR1 and CDR2 sequences are MNHEY and SVGEGT. This CDR3 has 15 residues. Trimming removed 10 bases from V and 6 bases from J; junction bases left unmatched: 14. As DNA, the CDR3 is TGTGCCACCGAGCACACGACTAGCGGGGTCCTCGAGCAGTACTTC. It encodes CATEHTTSGVLEQYF.

The gene calls are TRBV25-1 and TRBJ2-1, with 7 positions matching TRBD2. Germline V lookup: CDR1 MGHDK, CDR2 SYGVNS. The CDR3 runs to 14 residues. V lost 4 bases to trimming and J lost 5 bases; unmatched junction nucleotides: 5. Here the CDR3 reads CASSVASGHNEQFF. The CDR3 DNA follows: TGTGCCAGCAGTGTAGCTAGCGGCCACAATGAGCAGTTCTTC.

The V gene is TRBV10-3, the J gene TRBJ2-1; 7 positions match TRBD2. CDR1 ENHRY and CDR2 SYGVKD come from the germline V gene. Trimming removed 2 bases from V and 3 bases from J; junction bases left unmatched: 7. The CDR3 contains 16 residues. The chain's CDR3 is CAISEVMAGVYNEQFF. CDR3 sequence (DNA): TGTGCCATCAGTGAGGTTATGGCGGGAGTCTACAATGAGCAGTTCTTC.

This clonotype was counted at least ten times. The chain is built from TRBV18 and TRBJ1-2; D perhaps matches TRBD1 (5 bases). The CDR3 sequence is 14 residues long. Germline CDR1 and CDR2: KGHSH and LQKENI. Trimming removed 6 bases from V and 1 base from J, with 12 bases in between. The CDR3, as DNA: TGTGCCAGCTCGCCTGGGGGTGTTAACTATGGCTACACCTTC. It encodes CASSPGGVNYGYTF.

By share, this clonotype ranks as medium-sized. As DNA, the CDR3 is TGTGCCAGCAGCTTAGTAAGCTCCTACGAGCAGTACTTC. Translated: CASSLVSSYEQYF. The J gene is TRBJ2-7, the V gene TRBV11-2; D uncertain. The CDR3 contains 13 residues. The germline V gene encodes CDR1 SGHAT and CDR2 FQNNGV. The V end lost 1 base, the J end lost 0 bases, and 4 bases lay between the germline ends.

This clonotype was seen ten or more times. This rearrangement joins TRBV3-1 to TRBJ2-7; D uncertain. Germline values: CDR1 LGHDT, CDR2 YNNKEL (reference sequence). CDR3 length equals 13 residues. V was pared by 0 bases and J by 2 bases, with 5 bases between. The CDR3: CASSQDHTYEQYF. The CDR3 region has the DNA TGTGCCAGCAGCCAAGACCACACCTACGAGCAGTACTTC.

This clonotype is medium-sized (0.01 to 0.1%) by share. The chain combines TRBV5-1 with TRBJ1-1, with 9 positions matching TRBD1. Germline CDR1 reads SGHRS; CDR2 reads YFSETQ. This CDR3 spans 16 amino acids. V trimming: 1 base; J trimming: 6 bases; junction bases outside the gene matches: 10. CDR3 loop: CASSLLPQGASSEAFF. The CDR3 nucleotides read TGCGCCAGCAGCTTGCTACCACAGGGGGCTAGTTCTGAAGCTTTCTTT.

This clonotype was seen only a few times. The genes are TRBV18 and TRBJ2-4; 7 nucleotides match TRBD1. Losses at the gene ends were 1 base for V and 0 bases for J; bases not matched to a gene: 12. Looked up from germline, CDR1 is KGHSH and CDR2 is LQKENI. The length of the CDR3 is 19 residues. CDR3 sequence: CASSPRTGSPGLAKNIQYF. CDR3 sequence (DNA): TGTGCCAGCTCACCACGGACAGGATCCCCTGGATTAGCCAAAAACATTCAGTACTTC.

The sample holds many counts of this clonotype. This chain uses TRBV7-2 with TRBJ2-1; no reliable D call. Germline CDR1 reads SGHTA; CDR2 reads FQGNSA. The V end lost 1 base, the J end lost 0 bases, and 7 bases lay between the germline ends. The CDR3 is made up of 15 amino acids. In DNA, the CDR3 is TGTGCCAGCAGCTTAGGACCAAGCTCCTACAATGAGCAGTTCTTC. This gives the protein CASSLGPSSYNEQFF.

This clonotype was observed at least ten times. J is TRBJ2-7 and V is TRBV29-1; 11 positions match TRBD1. The V and J ends lost 1 base and 2 bases, in that order; junction bases with no gene match: 4. The CDR3 sequence is 15 residues long. CDR1 is SQVTM and CDR2 is ANQGSEA in the germline V gene. This CDR3 is CSVEVTGQGAYEQYF. The CDR3 DNA reads TGCAGCGTTGAAGTGACGGGACAGGGGGCCTACGAGCAGTACTTC.

This chain uses TRBV9 with TRBJ1-4; D is unresolved. From germline, CDR1 is SGDLS and CDR2 YYNGEE. V was pared by 1 base and J by 4 bases, with 11 bases between. The CDR3 is 15 amino acids. The DNA of the CDR3 is TGTGCCAGCAGCGTATCCGCAGGAGTTAATGAAAAACTGTTTTTT. Its translation: CASSVSAGVNEKLFF.